This is a list of T cell receptor beta chains from one sample in a study of cytomegalovirus exposure and HLA in healthy donors. Some clones are missing from TCRdb's copy, which holds only in-frame ones; the method was immunoSEQ multiplex PCR. The top ten clones hold around 12% of a sample with approximately 100,000 clones, more than 75% of them seen once. Sequencing was performed on PBMCs. These TCRs come from a middle-aged woman in good health and CMV-seropositive. CDR3s leave out the opening cysteine and the closing phenylalanine or tryptophan. A D gene is named only where the DNA matches it firmly.

V	D	J	CDR3
TRBV7-9	-	TRBJ1-1	ASSLGGFTEAF
TRBV6-5	TRBD1	TRBJ2-3	ASSFPGTGGPDTQY
TRBV7-8	TRBD1	TRBJ2-7	ASSPRQGGEQY
TRBV5-1	-	TRBJ1-6	ASSLAHTGPKYNSPLH
TRBV9	TRBD1	TRBJ2-3	ASSKTGTASTDTQY
TRBV30	TRBD1	TRBJ2-7	AWSRGQRYEQY
TRBV2	-	TRBJ1-1	ASSRQMNTEAF
TRBV10-1	TRBD1	TRBJ2-7	ASSGLKGQGNEQY
TRBV6-5	-	TRBJ2-2	ASSLFRDTGELF
TRBV2	-	TRBJ2-5	ARTIQETQY
TRBV30	-	TRBJ1-1	AWRKQGNEAF
TRBV7-8	TRBD1	TRBJ1-1	ASSSGQGTEAF
TRBV28	-	TRBJ2-3	ASSLFGGNGI
TRBV27	-	TRBJ2-7	ASSSRVTGQHEQY
TRBV19	TRBD1	TRBJ1-2	ASSRTGGIYGYT
TRBV5-1	-	TRBJ2-1	ASSLSPTLNEQF
TRBV7-9	-	TRBJ1-2	ASSLSRGSPHTGLRST
TRBV14	TRBD1	TRBJ1-1	ASSHGTGGGTEAF
TRBV19	-	TRBJ1-1	ASIGVAMNTEAF
TRBV27	-	TRBJ1-4	ASSRTAVNEKLF